Listed below are T cell receptor beta chains from one sample, sequenced in a study of CD8 T cells in ankylosing spondylitis. TCRdb called the 5' RACE reads again in MiXCR, with one record for every CDR3 protein. The repertoire holds 670,000 or so distinct CDR3 sequences, with around 17% as singletons. Sequenced input: blood, either unsorted or a sorted T cell fraction (not recorded which). All receptors come from a male donor with ankylosing spondylitis. CDR3s include the opening cysteine and the closing phenylalanine or tryptophan. D genes are given only for firm matches. Not every row has a clone size; where given, it reads once, few, many or a size class.

D: -
J: TRBJ2-1
V: TRBV4-1
size: -
CDR3: CASSLVGGALNEQFF

D: -
J: TRBJ2-1
V: TRBV6-1
size: -
CDR3: CASSERLTGNEQFF

D: TRBD2
J: TRBJ2-3
V: TRBV6-1
size: -
CDR3: CASRLAGGSTDTQYF

D: -
J: TRBJ2-1
V: TRBV2
size: -
CDR3: CASSDRPNDTYNEQFF

D: -
J: TRBJ1-5
V: TRBV4-1
size: few
CDR3: CASSHGGARDSNQPQHF

D: -
J: TRBJ2-1
V: TRBV5-4
size: few
CDR3: CASMNGDNNEQFF

D: -
J: TRBJ2-6
V: TRBV6-2/TRBV6-3
size: -
CDR3: CASSDPGSGANVLTF

D: -
J: TRBJ1-4
V: TRBV6-1
size: few
CDR3: CASSARGGTNEKLFF

D: -
J: TRBJ2-2
V: TRBV3-1
size: -
CDR3: CASSQDWARDLAGELFF

D: TRBD1
J: TRBJ2-7
V: TRBV27
size: -
CDR3: CASSLSWDRVSYEQYF

D: -
J: TRBJ2-3
V: TRBV20-1
size: -
CDR3: CSARDPRGHTDTQYF

D: TRBD1
J: TRBJ1-6
V: TRBV2
size: -
CDR3: CASVTGQGGSPLHF

D: -
J: TRBJ1-6
V: TRBV12-3/TRBV12-4
size: -
CDR3: CASTLGLGGYSPLHF

D: TRBD1
J: TRBJ2-2
V: TRBV20-1
size: -
CDR3: CSAPGQGKTGELFF

D: -
J: TRBJ1-2
V: TRBV13
size: few
CDR3: CASSLGLQGLGYGYTF